A selection of T cell receptor beta chains follows, all from one sample in a study of vaccination and CD4 T cells after COVID-19. Antigen specificity for these receptors is unknown. Using its own MiXCR run on the PCR reads, TCRdb lists one record per CDR3 protein. The sample has roughly 23,000 distinct CDR3 sequences; roughly two fifths are singletons. Sample: CD4+ T cells from blood, cultured in vitro, taken about 7 months after SARS-CoV-2 vaccination. These receptors were collected from a human donor who had recovered from COVID-19. CDR3s leave out the opening cysteine and the closing phenylalanine or tryptophan. A D gene is named only where the DNA matches it firmly.

TRBV20-1	TRBD2	TRBJ2-5	SARVGLEETQY
TRBV6-5	.	TRBJ2-7	ASSYSDPYEQY
TRBV19	.	TRBJ2-7	ASSMPRAPYEQY
TRBV7-9	.	TRBJ2-1	ASSREGEQF
TRBV20-1	.	TRBJ2-4	SAREGSLGIQY
TRBV6-1	.	TRBJ1-2	ASKSGVNYGYT
TRBV7-9	.	TRBJ1-2	ASGPRGHYGYT
TRBV7-2	.	TRBJ2-5	ASTPVRALQETQY
TRBV11-3	TRBD1	TRBJ2-5	ASSATQGETQY
TRBV7-2	TRBD2	TRBJ2-1	ASSLVVGGSHNEQF
TRBV6-4	.	TRBJ1-6	ASSDRPGLPLH
TRBV7-8	TRBD1	TRBJ1-5	ASSGGGGGYQPQH
TRBV30	.	TRBJ2-3	AWSARSFTDTQY
TRBV18	.	TRBJ2-3	ASSPAGIRDTQY
TRBV24-1	TRBD2	TRBJ2-5	ATSDPGLAQETQY
TRBV27	TRBD2	TRBJ2-5	ASSSGPRLAGGGRGTQY